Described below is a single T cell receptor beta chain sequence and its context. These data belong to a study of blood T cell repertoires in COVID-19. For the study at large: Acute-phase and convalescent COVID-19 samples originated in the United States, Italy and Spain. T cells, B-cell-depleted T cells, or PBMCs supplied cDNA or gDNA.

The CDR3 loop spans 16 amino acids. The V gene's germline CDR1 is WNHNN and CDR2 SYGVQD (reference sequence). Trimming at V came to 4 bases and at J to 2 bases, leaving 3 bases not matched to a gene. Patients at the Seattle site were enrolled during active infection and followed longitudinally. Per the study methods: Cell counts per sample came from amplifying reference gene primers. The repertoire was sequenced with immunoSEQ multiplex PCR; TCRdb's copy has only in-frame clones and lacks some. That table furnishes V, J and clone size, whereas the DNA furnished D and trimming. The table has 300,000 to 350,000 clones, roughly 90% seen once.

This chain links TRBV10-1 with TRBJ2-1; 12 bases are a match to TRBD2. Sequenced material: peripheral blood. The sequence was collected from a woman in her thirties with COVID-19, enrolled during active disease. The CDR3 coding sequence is TGCGCCAGCAGTGGACTAGCGGGAGTAACCTACAATGAGCAGTTCTTC. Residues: CASSGLAGVTYNEQFF.